The clone carrying this TCR beta chain came up many times. This record belongs to a study of patients and donors after allogeneic stem cell transplantation. The CDR3 has 18 amino acids. V gave up 9 bases and J gave up 0 bases; unmatched junction bases: 14. TCRdb processed the RT-PCR reads anew with MiXCR; each CDR3 protein has one entry. The sample comprises about 960,000 distinct CDR3 sequences, around 17% of which are singletons, and about 6% rests with the top ten. The source of this sequence is a human donor who was either an allogeneic HSCT recipient or a stem cell or donor lymphocyte infusion donor (not recorded which). It is not recorded whose cells these are; they may come from a transplant donor. Sequenced input: blood, either unsorted or a sorted T cell fraction (not recorded which). The chain carries TRBV12-3 or TRBV12-4 and TRBJ2-1; 10 bases match TRBD2. The CDR3 reads CASTPGSGGTSSYNEQFF. CDR3 bases: TGTGCCAGTACCCCCGGTAGCGGGGGGACAAGCTCCTACAATGAGCAGTTCTTC.